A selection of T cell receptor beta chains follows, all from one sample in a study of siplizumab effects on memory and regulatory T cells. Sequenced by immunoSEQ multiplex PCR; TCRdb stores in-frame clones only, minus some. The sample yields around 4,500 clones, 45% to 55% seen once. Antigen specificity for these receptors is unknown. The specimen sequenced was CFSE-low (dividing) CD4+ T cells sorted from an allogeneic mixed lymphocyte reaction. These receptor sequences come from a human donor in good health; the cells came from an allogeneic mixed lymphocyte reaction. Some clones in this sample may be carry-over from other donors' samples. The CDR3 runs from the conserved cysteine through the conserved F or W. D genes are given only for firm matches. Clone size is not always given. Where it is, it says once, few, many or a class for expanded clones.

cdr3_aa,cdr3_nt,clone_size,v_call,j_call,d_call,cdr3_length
CSVERRGRIHTEAFF,TGCAGCGTTGAACGCAGGGGGCGAATCCACACTGAAGCTTTCTTT,medium-sized,TRBV29-1,TRBJ1-1,TRBD1,15
CASTRTDEQYF,TGTGCCAGCACCAGGACGGACGAGCAGTACTTC,few,TRBV6-6,TRBJ2-7,.,11
CASSTQGYTDTQYF,TGCGCCAGCAGCACACAGGGGTACACAGATACGCAGTATTTT,few,TRBV5-1,TRBJ2-3,TRBD1,14
CASSTLGRELIGELFF,TGTGCCAGCAGCACCCTCGGGCGGGAGTTGATCGGGGAGCTGTTTTTT,.,TRBV5-6,TRBJ2-2,TRBD2,16
CSVERLAAYNEQFF,TGCAGCGTTGAACGACTAGCGGCTTACAATGAGCAGTTCTTC,.,TRBV29-1,TRBJ2-1,TRBD2,14
CASSSRNSYEQYF,TGTGCCAGCAGTTCTCGGAACAGCTACGAGCAGTACTTC,few,TRBV27,TRBJ2-7,.,13
CASSLVRGVTGNTIYF,TGTGCCAGCAGCTTAGTCCGGGGCGTTACTGGAAACACCATATATTTT,once,TRBV7-2,TRBJ1-3,.,16
CASSQGAGTMVQETQYF,TGTGCCAGCAGCCAAGGGGCGGGGACTATGGTCCAAGAGACCCAGTACTTC,.,TRBV4-2,TRBJ2-5,TRBD2,17
CASSPERRTEAFF,TGTGCCAGCTCACCCGAGCGGCGGACTGAAGCTTTCTTT,few,TRBV18,TRBJ1-1,.,13
CASSRGTTDTQYF,TGTGCCAGCTCACGCGGGACTACAGATACGCAGTATTTT,few,TRBV18,TRBJ2-3,.,13
CASSTVLWVGTEAFF,TGTGCCAGCAGTACCGTCCTCTGGGTTGGGACTGAAGCTTTCTTT,.,TRBV6-5,TRBJ1-1,.,15
CASSLVTPMNTEAFF,TGTGCCAGCAGCTTGGTAACGCCTATGAACACTGAAGCTTTCTTT,few,TRBV5-4,TRBJ1-1,.,15
CASTREAGVNSPLHF,TGTGCCAGCACTCGAGAGGCAGGGGTCAATTCACCCCTCCACTTT,.,TRBV2,TRBJ1-6,.,15
CASSPIGLAGGSRETQYF,TGTGCCAGCAGCCCAATCGGACTAGCGGGGGGCTCTCGGGAGACCCAGTACTTC,few,TRBV7-9,TRBJ2-5,TRBD2,18
CASSSYLITGNEQFF,TGTGCCAGCAGTTCCTATCTTATTACAGGCAATGAGCAGTTCTTC,.,TRBV6-1,TRBJ2-1,.,15
CASSPGPPDIQYF,TGTGCCAGCAGCCCCGGACCTCCGGACATTCAGTACTTC,.,TRBV11-3,TRBJ2-4,.,13
CAISESGRSSYNEQFF,TGTGCCATCAGTGAGAGCGGGAGGAGCTCCTACAATGAGCAGTTCTTC,once,TRBV10-3,TRBJ2-1,TRBD2,16
CASSPEEGPYEQYF,TGTGCCAGCAGCCCTGAGGAGGGCCCCTACGAGCAGTACTTC,.,TRBV4-2,TRBJ2-7,.,14
CASSDPPSREQYF,TGTGCCAGCAGCGACCCGCCCTCGAGGGAGCAGTACTTC,.,TRBV6-1,TRBJ2-7,.,13
CASRLSGANVLTF,TGTGCCAGTAGGCTTTCTGGGGCCAACGTCCTGACTTTC,few,TRBV19,TRBJ2-6,.,13
CASSTETRTAAFRNGYTF,TGTGCCAGCAGCACCGAGACTCGGACAGCGGCCTTTCGAAATGGCTACACCTTC,.,TRBV5-6,TRBJ1-2,.,18
CASSLAPGLVGGYTF,TGTGCCAGCAGCTTAGCGCCAGGGTTGGTTGGTGGCTACACCTTC,.,TRBV7-2,TRBJ1-2,.,15
CASAGGLKNIQYF,TGTGCCAGCGCTGGGGGGTTAAAAAACATTCAGTACTTC,.,TRBV7-9,TRBJ2-4,.,13
CASSLATGVNYGYTF,TGTGCCAGCAGCTTGGCCACAGGGGTTAACTATGGCTACACCTTC,.,TRBV5-4,TRBJ1-2,TRBD1,15
CASSSNPGYNEQFF,TGTGCCAGCTCGTCGAACCCCGGGTACAATGAGCAGTTCTTC,.,TRBV18,TRBJ2-1,.,14
CASSRTIISYEQYF,TGTGCCAGCAGCCGGACTATTATATCCTACGAGCAGTACTTC,.,TRBV5-4,TRBJ2-7,.,14
CSVKRATEAFF,TGCAGCGTCAAGAGGGCCACTGAAGCTTTCTTT,.,TRBV29-1,TRBJ1-1,.,11
CASSYMTGPGNTIYF,TGTGCCAGCAGTTACATGACAGGACCTGGAAACACCATATATTTT,.,TRBV6-6,TRBJ1-3,.,15
CASSISWGTPETQYF,TGTGCCAGTAGTATTAGTTGGGGCACCCCGGAGACCCAGTACTTC,.,TRBV19,TRBJ2-5,.,15
CAWGKPEVLYGYTF,TGTGCCTGGGGTAAGCCAGAGGTACTTTATGGCTACACCTTC,.,TRBV30,TRBJ1-2,.,14
CSVEATGQRTEAFF,TGCAGCGTTGAAGCGACAGGCCAGCGCACTGAAGCTTTCTTT,few,TRBV29-1,TRBJ1-1,.,14
CASTPWGGNTGELFF,TGTGCCAGCACCCCCTGGGGGGGGAACACCGGGGAGCTGTTTTTT,few,TRBV27,TRBJ2-2,TRBD2,15
CASSSKSSVMNTEAFF,TGTGCCAGCAGCTCCAAAAGTTCGGTCATGAACACTGAAGCTTTCTTT,.,TRBV7-8,TRBJ1-1,.,16
CSVGQGTNYGYTF,TGCAGCGTTGGGCAGGGCACTAACTATGGCTACACCTTC,.,TRBV29-1,TRBJ1-2,.,13
CASSLALLGSFMNTEAFF,TGCGCCAGCAGCTTGGCCTTATTGGGGAGTTTTATGAACACTGAAGCTTTCTTT,few,TRBV5-1,TRBJ1-1,.,18
CASSQGLRLAGEFSSTDTQYF,TGCGCCAGCAGCCAAGGCCTCCGGCTAGCGGGAGAATTCTCTAGCACAGATACGCAGTATTTT,few,TRBV4-1,TRBJ2-3,TRBD2,21
CARDGGRMNTEAFF,TGTGCCAGGGATGGGGGGAGGATGAACACTGAAGCTTTCTTT,few,TRBV2,TRBJ1-1,.,14
CAISRDFQETQYF,TGTGCCATCAGCCGGGACTTCCAAGAGACCCAGTACTTC,once,TRBV10-3,TRBJ2-5,.,13
CASRPRTGGYGYTF,TGTGCCAGCAGACCCCGGACAGGTGGCTATGGCTACACCTTC,.,TRBV4-2,TRBJ1-2,TRBD1,14
CASSIAQGNYGYTF,TGTGCCAGTAGTATAGCGCAGGGTAACTATGGCTACACCTTC,few,TRBV19,TRBJ1-2,.,14
CASSPITGGITEAFF,TGTGCCAGCTCACCTATAACAGGGGGCATCACTGAAGCTTTCTTT,.,TRBV18,TRBJ1-1,TRBD1,15
CASSPPGNTQYF,TGTGCCAGCAGTCCCCCAGGAAATACGCAGTATTTT,.,TRBV6-5,TRBJ2-3,.,12
CASSSTYF,TGTGCCAGCAGTTCGACGTACTTC,medium-sized,TRBV27,TRBJ2-7,.,8